This T cell receptor beta chain was documented in a study of blood T cell repertoires in COVID-19. Study background: Spain, Italy and the United States supplied samples that represented acute and convalescent COVID-19. T cells, B-cell-depleted T cells, or PBMCs provided the cDNA or gDNA that served as material.

The method was immunoSEQ multiplex PCR; TCRdb's version includes in-frame clones alone and lacks a portion of them. The table includes approximately 140,000 clones, approximately 88% detected once. Losses at the gene ends were 2 bases for V and 6 bases for J; bases not matched to a gene: 3. CDR3 length: 13 amino acids. Germline CDR1 reads SQVTM; CDR2 reads ANQGSEA. The sample consisted of peripheral blood. The chain couples TRBV29-1 to TRBJ2-1; TRBD1 matches 8 bases. This sequence was found in a man aged 70 or older with active COVID-19. The CDR3 spells CSVEQGASNEQFF. In nucleotides, the CDR3 is TGCAGCGTTGAACAGGGGGCCTCCAATGAGCAGTTCTTC.